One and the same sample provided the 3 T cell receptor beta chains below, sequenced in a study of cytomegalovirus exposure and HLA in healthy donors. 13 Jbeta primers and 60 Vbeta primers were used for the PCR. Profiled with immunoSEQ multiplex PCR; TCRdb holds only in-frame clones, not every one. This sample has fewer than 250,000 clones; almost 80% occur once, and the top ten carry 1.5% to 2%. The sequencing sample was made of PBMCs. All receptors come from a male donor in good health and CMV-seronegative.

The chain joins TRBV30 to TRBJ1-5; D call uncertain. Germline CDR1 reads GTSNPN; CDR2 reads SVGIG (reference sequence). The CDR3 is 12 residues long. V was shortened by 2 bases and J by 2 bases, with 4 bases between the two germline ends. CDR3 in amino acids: CAWSTGNQPQHF. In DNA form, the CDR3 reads TGTGCCTGGAGTACAGGCAATCAGCCCCAGCATTTT.

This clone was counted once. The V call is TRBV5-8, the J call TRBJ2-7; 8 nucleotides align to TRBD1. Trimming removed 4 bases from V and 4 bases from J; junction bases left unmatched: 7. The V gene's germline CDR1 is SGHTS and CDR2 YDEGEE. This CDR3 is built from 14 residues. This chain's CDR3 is CASSPGTGRYEQYF. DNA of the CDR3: TGTGCCAGCAGCCCTGGGACAGGACGTTACGAGCAGTACTTC.

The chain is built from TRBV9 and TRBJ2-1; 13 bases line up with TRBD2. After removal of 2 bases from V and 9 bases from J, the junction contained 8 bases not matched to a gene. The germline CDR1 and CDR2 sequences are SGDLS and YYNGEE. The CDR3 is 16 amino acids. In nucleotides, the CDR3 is TGTGCCAGCAGCGTCCTGACTAGCGGGGGGCCGGGTGAGCAGTTCTTC. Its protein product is CASSVLTSGGPGEQFF.